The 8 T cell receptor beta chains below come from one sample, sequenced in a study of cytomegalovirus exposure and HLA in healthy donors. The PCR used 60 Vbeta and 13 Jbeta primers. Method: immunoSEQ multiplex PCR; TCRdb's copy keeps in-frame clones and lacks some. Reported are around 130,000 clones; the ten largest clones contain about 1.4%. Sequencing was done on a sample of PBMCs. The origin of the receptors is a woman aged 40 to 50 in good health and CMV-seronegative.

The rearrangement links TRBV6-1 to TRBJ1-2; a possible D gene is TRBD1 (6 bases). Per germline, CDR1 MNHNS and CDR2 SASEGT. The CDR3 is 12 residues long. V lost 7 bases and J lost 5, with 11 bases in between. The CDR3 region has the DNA TGTGCCAGCATTTTTGGACAGTATGGCTACACCTTC. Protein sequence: CASIFGQYGYTF.

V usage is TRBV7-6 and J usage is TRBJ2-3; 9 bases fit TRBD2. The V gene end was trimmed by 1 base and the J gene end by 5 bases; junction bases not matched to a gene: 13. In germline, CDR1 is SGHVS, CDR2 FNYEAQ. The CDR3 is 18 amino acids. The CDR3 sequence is CASSLVPSGGGALDTQYF. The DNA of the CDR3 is TGTGCCAGCAGCTTAGTACCCTCGGGCGGGGGGGCCCTAGATACGCAGTATTTT.

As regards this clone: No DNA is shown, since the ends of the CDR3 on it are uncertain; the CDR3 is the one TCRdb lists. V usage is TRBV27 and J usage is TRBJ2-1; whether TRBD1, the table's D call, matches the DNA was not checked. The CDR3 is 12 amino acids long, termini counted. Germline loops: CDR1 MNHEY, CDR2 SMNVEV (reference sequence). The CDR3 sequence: CASSFAGGSKFF.

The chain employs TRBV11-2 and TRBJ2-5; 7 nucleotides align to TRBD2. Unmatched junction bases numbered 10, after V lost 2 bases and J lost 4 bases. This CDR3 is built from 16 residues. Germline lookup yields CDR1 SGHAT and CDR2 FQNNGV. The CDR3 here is CASSLNEGTIIETQYF. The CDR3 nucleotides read TGTGCCAGCAGCTTAAATGAAGGGACTATTATAGAGACCCAGTACTTC.

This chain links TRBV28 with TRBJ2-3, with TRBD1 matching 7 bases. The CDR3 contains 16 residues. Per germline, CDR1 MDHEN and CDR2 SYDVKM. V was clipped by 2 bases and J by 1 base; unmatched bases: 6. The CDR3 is CASSLSEGAGTDTQYF. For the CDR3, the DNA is TGTGCCAGCAGTTTAAGCGAGGGGGCCGGCACAGATACGCAGTATTTT.

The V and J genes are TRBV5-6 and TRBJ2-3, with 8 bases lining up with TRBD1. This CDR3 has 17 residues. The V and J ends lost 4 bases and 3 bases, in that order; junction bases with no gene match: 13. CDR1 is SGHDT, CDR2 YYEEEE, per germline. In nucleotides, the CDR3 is TGTGCCAGCAGCCTATGGGACAGGCCACATCAAACAGATACGCAGTATTTT. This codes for CASSLWDRPHQTDTQYF. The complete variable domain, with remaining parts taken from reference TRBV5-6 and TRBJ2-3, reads DAGVTQSPTHLIKTRGQQVTLRCSPKSGHDTVSWYQQALGQGPQFIFQYYEEEERQRGNFPDRFSGHQFPNYSSELNVNALLLGDSALYLCASSLWDRPHQTDTQYFGPGTRLTVL.

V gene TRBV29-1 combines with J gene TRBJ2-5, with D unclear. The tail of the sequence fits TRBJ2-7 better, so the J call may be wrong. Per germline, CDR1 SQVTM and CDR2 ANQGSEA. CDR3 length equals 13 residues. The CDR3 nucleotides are TGCAGCGTTGAACCGTACCCAGGCTACGAGCAGTACTTC. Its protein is CSVEPYPGYEQYF.

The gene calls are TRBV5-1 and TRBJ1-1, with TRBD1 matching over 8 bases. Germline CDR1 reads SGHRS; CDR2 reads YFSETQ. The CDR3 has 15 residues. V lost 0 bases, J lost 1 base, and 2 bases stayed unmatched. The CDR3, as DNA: TGCGCCAGCAGCTTGGATGGACAGGGGAACACTGAAGCTTTCTTT. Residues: CASSLDGQGNTEAFF.